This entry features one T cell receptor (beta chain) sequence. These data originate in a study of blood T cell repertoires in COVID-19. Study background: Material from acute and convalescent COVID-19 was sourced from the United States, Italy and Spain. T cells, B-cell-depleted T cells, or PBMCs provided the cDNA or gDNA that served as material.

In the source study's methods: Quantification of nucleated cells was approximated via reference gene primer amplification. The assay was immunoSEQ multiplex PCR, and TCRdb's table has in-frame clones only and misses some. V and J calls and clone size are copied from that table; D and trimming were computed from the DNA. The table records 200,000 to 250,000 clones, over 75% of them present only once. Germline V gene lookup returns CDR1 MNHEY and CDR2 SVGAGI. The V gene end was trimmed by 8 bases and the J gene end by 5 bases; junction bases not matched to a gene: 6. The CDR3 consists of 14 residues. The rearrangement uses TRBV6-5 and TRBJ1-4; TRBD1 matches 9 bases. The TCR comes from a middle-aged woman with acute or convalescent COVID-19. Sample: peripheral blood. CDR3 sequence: CASRRTGENEKLFF. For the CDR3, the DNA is TGTGCCAGCCGACGGACAGGGGAAAATGAAAAACTGTTTTTT.